The 15 T cell receptor beta chains reported below all come from one sample, sequenced in a study of beta chain features in type 1 diabetes. cDNA synthesis used the whole RNA isolate, giving expressed TCRB sequences. The table came from immunoSEQ multiplex PCR; TCRdb's copy has only in-frame clones and leaves some out. The sample carries hundreds of thousands of clones, 11% recorded once. Which antigens these TCRs recognize remains unknown. Overall study findings and caveats: Moderate but significant shortening of TCRB CDR3s was recorded in all four CD4+ subsets from Type 1 diabetes patients.

The sample taken for sequencing was naive CD4+ T cells from blood. The receptors originated from a man aged 25-40 years with type 1 diabetes.

The chain links TRBV7-3 to TRBJ2-5; unclear D gene. The CDR3 runs 15 residues. Germline values: CDR1 SGHTA, CDR2 FQGTGA. V lost 4 bases to trimming and J lost 5 bases, with 17 bases between them. CDR3 loop: CASSSTGWSGETQYF. CDR3 nucleotide sequence: TGTGCCAGCAGCTCAACCGGGTGGTCTGGGGAGACCCAGTACTTC.

There are a few counts of this clone. The chain joins TRBV7-2 to TRBJ1-5; 7 positions agree with TRBD1. The ends lost 5 bases at V and 3 bases at J; junction bases unmatched: 4. This CDR3 is built from 14 residues. Germline CDR1 SGHTA, CDR2 FQGNSA. Here the CDR3 reads CASSPDRINQPQHF. Here the CDR3 DNA reads TGTGCCAGCAGCCCGGACAGGATCAATCAGCCCCAGCATTTT.

The chain is built from TRBV7-3 and TRBJ1-5, with 7 bases matching TRBD1. This CDR3 comprises 16 residues. Germline CDR1 is SGHTA and CDR2 is FQGTGA. The ends lost 4 bases at V and 2 bases at J; junction bases unmatched: 8. Written as DNA, the CDR3 is TGTGCCAGCAGCTCAGACAGGGAAGTGGGCAATCAGCCCCAGCATTTT. It translates to CASSSDREVGNQPQHF.

This clone was counted between two and nine times. The chain joins TRBV28 to TRBJ2-5; TRBD2 matches 14 bases. The CDR3 extends over 17 amino acids. V trimming: 4 bases; J trimming: 5 bases; junction bases outside the gene matches: 9. Germline CDR1 and CDR2: MDHEN and SYDVKM. CDR3 DNA: TGTGCCAGCAGTTCGGGACTAGCGGGGGCTGAGCGGGAGACCCAGTACTTC. Translating gives CASSSGLAGAERETQYF.

This clone was detected a few times. This specimen includes other DNA sequences encoding the same CDR3. This sequence joins TRBV19 and TRBJ1-1, with 7 bases that match TRBD1. Germline CDR1 and CDR2: LNHDA and SQIVND (reference sequence). The CDR3 totals 14 residues. The V segment lost 3 bases and the J segment 1 base; nucleotides outside the gene matches: 2. The CDR3 nucleotides are TGTGCCAGTAGTATCGGGACAGCGAACACTGAAGCTTTCTTT. Protein sequence: CASSIGTANTEAFF.

V and J are TRBV5-1 and TRBJ2-5; D is possibly TRBD2 (5 bases). The V gene's germline CDR1 is SGHRS and CDR2 YFSETQ. The CDR3 contains 16 residues. V shed 4 bases and J shed 5 bases, with 21 bases lying between them. CDR3 sequence: CASSPHGRGLGETQYF. CDR3 nucleotides: TGCGCCAGCAGCCCCCACGGCCGAGGGTTGGGGGAGACCCAGTACTTC. The variable domain in full, with the rest retrieved from reference TRBV5-1 and TRBJ2-5, is KAGVTQTPRYLIKTRGQQVTLSCSPISGHRSVSWYQQTPGQGLQFLFEYFSETQRNKGNFPGRFSGRQFSNSRSEMNVSTLELGDSALYLCASSPHGRGLGETQYFGPGTRLLVL.

This chain connects TRBV4-1 to TRBJ2-5; 10 nucleotides match TRBD1. The CDR3 loop spans 15 amino acids. Germline V gene data show CDR1 as MGHRA and CDR2 as YSYEKL. The junction had 9 bases not matched to a gene; V was cut back by 4 bases and J by 7 bases. The CDR3 DNA is TGCGCCAGCAGCCGGGGGGGACAGGGGCCTCCGACCCAGTACTTC. This translates into CASSRGGQGPPTQYF.

The chain has TRBV6-1 and TRBJ1-2; a possible D gene is TRBD1 (6 bases). V was clipped by 8 bases and J by 8 bases, with 15 bases between them. CDR1 and CDR2 (germline): MNHNS, SASEGT. CDR3 size: 12 residues. CDR3 DNA: TGTGCCAGCGGTATAAGGGGGATCGGCTACACCTTC. Amino acids: CASGIRGIGYTF.

This clone has just a few counts. The V call is TRBV7-6, the J call TRBJ2-3; 8 bases fit TRBD1. Germline loops: CDR1 SGHVS, CDR2 FNYEAQ. V lost 3 bases and J lost 5; bases outside the gene matches: 4. The CDR3 has 14 residues. CDR3 coding DNA: TGTGCCAGCAGCTTGCAGGGGGCAGGAGATACGCAGTATTTT. This gives the protein CASSLQGAGDTQYF. The full variable domain, in which reference TRBV7-6 and TRBJ2-3 provide the parts outside the CDR3, is GAGVSQSPRYKVTKRGQDVALRCDPISGHVSLYWYRQALGQGPEFLTYFNYEAQQDKSGLPNDRFSAERPEGSISTLTIQRTEQRDSAMYRCASSLQGAGDTQYFGPGTRLTVL.

Only a few counts were recorded for this clone. CDR3 DNA sequence: TGCGCCAGCAGCGCTAGCGGGGGGAACTCCGAGCAGTACTTC. Translation gives CASSASGGNSEQYF. The genes are TRBV5-1 and TRBJ2-7, with 11 bases aligning to TRBD2. This CDR3 has 14 amino acids. V lost 4 bases and J lost 6; bases outside the gene matches: 6. Germline CDR1 is SGHRS and CDR2 is YFSETQ.

This clone was detected a few times. The chain uses TRBV5-1 and TRBJ1-1; D remains unclear. The ends were cut back, 4 bases at V and 0 bases at J, with 13 bases in the middle. CDR3 length equals 15 residues. The germline V gene has CDR1 SGHRS and CDR2 YFSETQ. The CDR3 nucleotides read TGCGCCAGCAGCCCCTGGGCGGGGATGAACACTGAAGCTTTCTTT. Its protein is CASSPWAGMNTEAFF.

This clone appeared a few times. The chain joins TRBV5-6 to TRBJ2-5; 10 bases are shared with TRBD1. Germline V gives CDR1 SGHDT, CDR2 YYEEEE. The ends lost 0 bases at V and 5 bases at J; junction bases unmatched: 1. The CDR3 extends over 14 amino acids. In DNA form, the CDR3 reads TGTGCCAGCAGCTTGGGACAGGGGGCCGAGACCCAGTACTTC. Protein: CASSLGQGAETQYF.

The V call is TRBV4-1, the J call TRBJ1-6; the match to TRBD1 covers 9 bases. Germline V gene sequence: CDR1 MGHRA, CDR2 YSYEKL. This CDR3 has 13 residues. The trim removed 7 bases at V and 10 bases at J, leaving 5 bases unmatched. The CDR3 DNA sequence: TGCGCCAGCACTACAGGGGGCCGGTCACCCCTCCACTTT. It codes for CASTTGGRSPLHF.

This clone came up a few times. V gene TRBV6-1 combines with J gene TRBJ1-5, with D possibly being TRBD1 (5 bases). Germline V gene sequence: CDR1 MNHNS, CDR2 SASEGT. The CDR3 contains 15 residues. V lost 2 bases and J lost 1, with 9 bases in between. The DNA of the CDR3 is TGTGCCAGCAGTGAATGGGGGGAGAGCAATCAGCCCCAGCATTTT. Translated: CASSEWGESNQPQHF.

The gene calls are TRBV5-4 and TRBJ2-1; 9 bases map to TRBD1. With V trimmed by 5 bases and J by 3 bases, 3 bases remained unmatched. Germline V gene data show CDR1 as SGHNT and CDR2 as YYREEE (reference sequence). The length of the CDR3 is 14 residues. The CDR3: CASRTGGGYNEQFF. The CDR3 DNA follows: TGTGCCAGCAGGACAGGGGGGGGCTACAATGAGCAGTTCTTC.